The present TCR beta chain was sequenced within a study of blood T cell repertoires in COVID-19 (TCRdb year 2020). Some background on the complete study: Samples covering the acute and convalescent phases of COVID-19 were provided by collaborators in the United States, Italy and Spain. The material from the prospective study consisted of cDNA or gDNA derived from T cells, B-cell-depleted T cells, or PBMCs. The dataset comprised deeply sampled blood TCRbeta repertoires from subjects exposed to, actively infected with, or recovered from COVID-19. A freely available public database, intended as a resource for researchers studying the immune response to SARS-CoV-2, is where the repertoires were released. The samples were drawn from two sources: the first 160 participants of the ongoing ImmuneRACE study, and fewer than 1,500 subjects contributed by 6 global collaborators. Sample metadata almost always included a de-identified subject ID, COVID-19 status, age in years and sex. Where available, HLA class I and class II types were taken from metadata supplied by the sample provider and were not determined by assay-based typing. Here is what the overall study found, with its caveats: How much clinical and demographic metadata was included differed by source and by participant, and the metadata was provided uncurated.

Samples from volunteer blood donors who had recovered from COVID-19 were contributed by a second Seattle source. Collaborating institutions collected whole blood in K2EDTA tubes following their own protocols. For TCRbeta analysis, collaborator samples were shipped as frozen whole blood, as isolated PBMCs, or as DNA extracted from either sample type. Concerning this clone itself: Its recognized antigen is unknown. Base qualities are not at hand, and no much larger clone is one base apart.

The immunoSEQ Assay, a bias-controlled multiplex PCR, was used to amplify TCRbeta CDR3 regions from genomic DNA. Regarding the original processing steps: Nucleated cell counts per sample were estimated from amplification of reference gene primers within the assay. Sequence reads were collapsed and filtered to measure the absolute abundance of every unique TCRbeta CDR3 rearrangement. Productive Simpson clonality was computed per sample as the square root of Simpson's diversity index over productive rearrangements. TCRdb took this table from immuneACCESS and kept in-frame rearrangements with V and J called. Such tables lack part of the clones; where checked against another copy, unresolved V genes explain under half of the gap, and the rest is unexplained. V, J and clone size derive from that table, while D and trimming were established from the DNA sequence. Counted in this sample were about 180,000 clones; 80% to 90% of them appeared once. About 2.1% of the sample belongs to the ten largest clones.

V lost 2 bases and J lost 2 bases, and the count of bases not matched to a germline gene is 13. Including the terminal cysteine and phenylalanine, the CDR3 comprises 19 residues. The CDR3 DNA has 57 bases and is translated from base 1. CDR1 and CDR2 were assigned from the germline V gene as MNHEY and SVGEGT. The sample taken for sequencing was peripheral blood. This TCR was sampled from a man younger than 35 who had recovered from COVID-19. The V gene is TRBV6-2 or TRBV6-3 and the J gene is TRBJ2-3, with 10 junctional bases fitting TRBD2. In nucleotides, the sequence is TGTGCCAGCAGTTACCCCATAACGGGACTAGCGTATACCACAGATACGCAGTATTTT. Its protein product is CASSYPITGLAYTTDTQYF.